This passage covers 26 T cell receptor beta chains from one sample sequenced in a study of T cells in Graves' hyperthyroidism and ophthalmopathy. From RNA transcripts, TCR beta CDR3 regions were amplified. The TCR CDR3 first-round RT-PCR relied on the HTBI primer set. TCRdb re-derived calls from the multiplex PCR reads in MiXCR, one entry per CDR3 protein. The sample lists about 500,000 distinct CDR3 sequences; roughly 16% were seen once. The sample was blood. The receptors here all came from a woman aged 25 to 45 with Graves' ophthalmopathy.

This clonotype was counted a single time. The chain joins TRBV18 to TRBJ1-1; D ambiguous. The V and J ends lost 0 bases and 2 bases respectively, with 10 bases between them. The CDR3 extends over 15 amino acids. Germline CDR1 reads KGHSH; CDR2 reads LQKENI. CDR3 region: CASSPPSKRNTEAFF. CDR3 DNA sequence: TGTGCCAGCTCACCACCGAGTAAACGTAACACTGAAGCTTTCTTT.

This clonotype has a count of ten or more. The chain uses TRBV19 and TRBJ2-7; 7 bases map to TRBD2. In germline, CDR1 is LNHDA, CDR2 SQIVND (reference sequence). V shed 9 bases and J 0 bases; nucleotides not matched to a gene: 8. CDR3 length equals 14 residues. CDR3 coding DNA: TGTGCCAGCAGGGATAGCGGGTACTCCTACGAGCAGTACTTC. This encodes CASRDSGYSYEQYF. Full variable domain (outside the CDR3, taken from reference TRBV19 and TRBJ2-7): DGGITQSPKYLFRKEGQNVTLSCEQNLNHDAMYWYRQDPGQGLRLIYYSQIVNDFQKGDIAEGYSVSREKKESFPLTVTSAQKNPTAFYLCASRDSGYSYEQYFGPGTRLTVT.

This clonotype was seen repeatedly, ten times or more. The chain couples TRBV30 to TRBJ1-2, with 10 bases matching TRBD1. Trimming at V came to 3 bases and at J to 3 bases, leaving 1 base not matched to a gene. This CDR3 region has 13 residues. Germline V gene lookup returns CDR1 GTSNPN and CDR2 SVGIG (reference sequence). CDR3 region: CAWSGQGDYGYTF. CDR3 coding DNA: TGTGCCTGGAGCGGACAGGGGGACTATGGCTACACCTTC.

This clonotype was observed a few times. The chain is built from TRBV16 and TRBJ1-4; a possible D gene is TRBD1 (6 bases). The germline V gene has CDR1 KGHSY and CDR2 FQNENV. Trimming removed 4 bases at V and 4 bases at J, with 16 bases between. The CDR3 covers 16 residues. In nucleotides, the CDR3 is TGTGCCAGCAGCCGCCGAGCCAGGGGAAATAATGAAAAACTGTTTTTT. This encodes CASSRRARGNNEKLFF.

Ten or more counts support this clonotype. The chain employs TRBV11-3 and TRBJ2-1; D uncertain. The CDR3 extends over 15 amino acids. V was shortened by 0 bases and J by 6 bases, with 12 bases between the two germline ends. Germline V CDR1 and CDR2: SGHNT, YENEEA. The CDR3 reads CASSLDGVPTNEQFF. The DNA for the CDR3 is TGTGCCAGCAGCTTAGACGGAGTCCCAACCAATGAGCAGTTCTTC.

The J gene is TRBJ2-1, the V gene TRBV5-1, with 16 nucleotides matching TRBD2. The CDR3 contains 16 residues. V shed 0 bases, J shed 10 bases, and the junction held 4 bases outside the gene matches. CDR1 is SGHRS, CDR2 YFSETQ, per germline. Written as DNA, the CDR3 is TGCGCCAGCAGCTTGGAGGGACTAGCGGGAGGGGGCGAGCAGTTCTTC. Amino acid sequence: CASSLEGLAGGGEQFF.

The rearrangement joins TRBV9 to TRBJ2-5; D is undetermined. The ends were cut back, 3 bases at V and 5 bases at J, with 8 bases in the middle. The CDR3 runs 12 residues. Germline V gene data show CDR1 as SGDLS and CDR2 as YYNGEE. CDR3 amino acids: CASSEIGETQYF. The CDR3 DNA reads TGTGCCAGCAGCGAGATAGGGGAGACCCAGTACTTC. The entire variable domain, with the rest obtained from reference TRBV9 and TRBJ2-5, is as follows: DSGVTQTPKHLITATGQRVTLRCSPRSGDLSVYWYQQSLDQGLQFLIQYYNGEERAKGNILERFSAQQFPDLHSELNLSSLELGDSALYFCASSEIGETQYFGPGTRLLVL.

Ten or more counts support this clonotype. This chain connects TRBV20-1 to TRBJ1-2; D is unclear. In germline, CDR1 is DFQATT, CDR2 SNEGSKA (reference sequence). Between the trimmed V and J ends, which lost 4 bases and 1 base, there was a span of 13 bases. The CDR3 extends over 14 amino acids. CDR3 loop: CSAIVSRFNYGYTF. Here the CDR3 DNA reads TGCAGTGCTATCGTGTCCCGTTTTAACTATGGCTACACCTTC.

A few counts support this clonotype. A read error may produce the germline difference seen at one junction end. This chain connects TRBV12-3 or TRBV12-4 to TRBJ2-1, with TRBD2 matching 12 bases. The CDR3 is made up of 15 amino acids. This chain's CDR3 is CVSSLLAGGHNEQFF. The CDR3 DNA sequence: TGTGTCAGCAGTTTGCTAGCGGGAGGGCACAATGAGCAGTTCTTC.

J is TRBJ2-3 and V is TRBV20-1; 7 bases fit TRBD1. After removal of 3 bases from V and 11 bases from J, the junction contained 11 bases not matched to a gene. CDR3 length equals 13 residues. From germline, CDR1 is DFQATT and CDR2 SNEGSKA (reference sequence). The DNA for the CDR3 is TGCAGTGCTAGGGACATCCCCACAGGGGAGCAGTATTTT. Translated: CSARDIPTGEQYF.

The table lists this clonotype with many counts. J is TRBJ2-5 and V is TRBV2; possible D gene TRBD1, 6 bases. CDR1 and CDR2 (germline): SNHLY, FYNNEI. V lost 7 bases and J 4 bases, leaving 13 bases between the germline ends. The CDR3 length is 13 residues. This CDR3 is CASNPGVGETQYF. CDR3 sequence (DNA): TGTGCCAGCAATCCAGGGGTGGGAGAGACCCAGTACTTC.

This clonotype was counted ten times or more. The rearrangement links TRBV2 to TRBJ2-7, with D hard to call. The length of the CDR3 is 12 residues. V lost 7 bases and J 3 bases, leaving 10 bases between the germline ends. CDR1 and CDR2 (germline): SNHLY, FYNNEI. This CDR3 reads CASKVGFYEQYF. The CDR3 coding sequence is TGTGCCAGCAAAGTGGGGTTCTACGAGCAGTACTTC.

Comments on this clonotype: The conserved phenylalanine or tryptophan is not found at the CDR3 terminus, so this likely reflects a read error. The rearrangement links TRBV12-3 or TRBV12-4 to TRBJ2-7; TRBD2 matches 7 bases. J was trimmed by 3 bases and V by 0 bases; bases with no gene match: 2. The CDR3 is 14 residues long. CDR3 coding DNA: TGTGCCAGCAGTTTAGCGCCTAGCGGCTACGAGCAGTACCTC. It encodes CASSLAPSGYEQYL.

The CDR3 spells CATSDFWLAGELFF. The CDR3 DNA sequence: TGTGCCACCAGTGATTTTTGGCTAGCGGGGGAGCTGTTTTTT. This chain links TRBV24-1 with TRBJ2-2; the D gene is possibly TRBD2 (6 bases). With 1 base removed from V and 8 bases from J, the gap between germline ends came to 10 bases. In germline, CDR1 is KGHDR, CDR2 SFDVKD. The CDR3 is made up of 14 amino acids.

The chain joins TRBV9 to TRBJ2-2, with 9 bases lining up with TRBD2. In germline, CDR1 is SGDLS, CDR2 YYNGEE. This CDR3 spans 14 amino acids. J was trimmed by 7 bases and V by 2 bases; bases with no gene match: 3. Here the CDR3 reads CASSVGTSSGELFF. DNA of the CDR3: TGTGCCAGCAGCGTCGGGACTAGCAGCGGGGAGCTGTTTTTT.

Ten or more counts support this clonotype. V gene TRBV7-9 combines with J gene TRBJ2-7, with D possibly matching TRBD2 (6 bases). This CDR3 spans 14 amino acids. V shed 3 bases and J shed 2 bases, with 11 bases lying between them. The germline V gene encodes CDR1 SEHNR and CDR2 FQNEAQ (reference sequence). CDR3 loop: CASSFLAVTYEQYF. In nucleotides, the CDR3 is TGTGCCAGCAGCTTTTTAGCGGTTACCTACGAGCAGTACTTC.

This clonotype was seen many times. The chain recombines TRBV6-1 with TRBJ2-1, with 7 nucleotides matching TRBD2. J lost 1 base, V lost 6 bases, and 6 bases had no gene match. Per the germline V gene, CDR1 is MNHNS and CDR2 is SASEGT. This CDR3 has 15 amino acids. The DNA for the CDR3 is TGTGCCAGCAGGGCCCTAGCGGCTTCCTACAATGAGCAGTTCTTC. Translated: CASRALAASYNEQFF.

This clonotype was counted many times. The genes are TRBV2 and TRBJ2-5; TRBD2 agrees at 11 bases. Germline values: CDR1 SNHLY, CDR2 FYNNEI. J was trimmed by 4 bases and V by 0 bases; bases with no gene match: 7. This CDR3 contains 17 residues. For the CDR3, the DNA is TGTGCCAGCAGTGAAGCCGAACTAGCGGGAGTCGGAGAGACCCAGTACTTC. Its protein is CASSEAELAGVGETQYF. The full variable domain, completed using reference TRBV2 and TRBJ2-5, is EPEVTQTPSHQVTQMGQEVILRCVPISNHLYFYWYRQILGQKVEFLVSFYNNEISEKSEIFDDQFSVERPDGSNFTLKIRSTKLEDSAMYFCASSEAELAGVGETQYFGPGTRLLVL.

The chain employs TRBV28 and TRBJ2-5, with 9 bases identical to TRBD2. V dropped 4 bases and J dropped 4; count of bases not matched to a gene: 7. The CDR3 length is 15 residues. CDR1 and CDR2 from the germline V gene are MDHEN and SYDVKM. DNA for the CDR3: TGTGCCAGCAGTTCCCTACTAGCGGGTGTAGAGACCCAGTACTTC. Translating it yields CASSSLLAGVETQYF.

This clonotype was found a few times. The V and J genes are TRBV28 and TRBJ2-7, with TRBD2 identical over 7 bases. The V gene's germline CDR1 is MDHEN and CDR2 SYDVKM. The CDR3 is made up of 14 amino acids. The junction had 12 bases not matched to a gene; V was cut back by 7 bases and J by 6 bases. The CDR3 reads CASTVGGGVGEQYF. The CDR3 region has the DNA TGTGCCAGCACCGTGGGGGGGGGGGTCGGCGAGCAGTACTTC.

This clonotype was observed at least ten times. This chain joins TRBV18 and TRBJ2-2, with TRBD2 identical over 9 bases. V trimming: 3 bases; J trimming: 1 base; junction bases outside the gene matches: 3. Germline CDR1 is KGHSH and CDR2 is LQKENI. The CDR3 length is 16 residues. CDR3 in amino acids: CASSPGGRVNTGELFF. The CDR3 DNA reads TGTGCCAGCTCACCCGGCGGGAGGGTGAACACCGGGGAGCTGTTTTTT.

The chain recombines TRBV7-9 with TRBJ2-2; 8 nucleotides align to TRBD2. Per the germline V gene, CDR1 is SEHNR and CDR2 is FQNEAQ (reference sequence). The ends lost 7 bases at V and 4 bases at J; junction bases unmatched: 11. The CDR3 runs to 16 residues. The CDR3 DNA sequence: TGTGCCAGCATCTCAAAAGAGACTAGCGCCACCGGGGAGCTGTTTTTT. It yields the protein CASISKETSATGELFF.

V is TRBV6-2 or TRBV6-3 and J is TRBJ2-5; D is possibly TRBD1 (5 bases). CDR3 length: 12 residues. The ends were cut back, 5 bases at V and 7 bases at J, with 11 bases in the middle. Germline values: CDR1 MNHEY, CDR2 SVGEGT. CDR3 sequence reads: CASSIIQGTQYF. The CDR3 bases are TGTGCCAGCAGTATCATTCAGGGGACCCAGTACTTC.

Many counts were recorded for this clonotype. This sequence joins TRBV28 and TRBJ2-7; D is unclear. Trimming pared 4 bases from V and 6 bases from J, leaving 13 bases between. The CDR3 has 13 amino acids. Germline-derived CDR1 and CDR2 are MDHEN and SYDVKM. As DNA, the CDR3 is TGTGCCAGCAGTTCAACCCAAGTGGGCGAGCAGTACTTC. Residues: CASSSTQVGEQYF. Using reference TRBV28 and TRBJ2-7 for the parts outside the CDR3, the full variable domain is DVKVTQSSRYLVKRTGEKVFLECVQDMDHENMFWYRQDPGLGLRLIYFSYDVKMKEKGDIPEGYSVSREKKERFSLILESASTNQTSMYLCASSSTQVGEQYFGPGTRLTVT.

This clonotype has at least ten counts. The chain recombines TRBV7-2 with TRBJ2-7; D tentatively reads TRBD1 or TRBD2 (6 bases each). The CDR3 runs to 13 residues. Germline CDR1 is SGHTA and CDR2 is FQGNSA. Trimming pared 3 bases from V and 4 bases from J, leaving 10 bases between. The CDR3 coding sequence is TGTGCCAGCAGCTTGGGGGGCGGGTACGAGCAGTACTTC. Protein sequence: CASSLGGGYEQYF.

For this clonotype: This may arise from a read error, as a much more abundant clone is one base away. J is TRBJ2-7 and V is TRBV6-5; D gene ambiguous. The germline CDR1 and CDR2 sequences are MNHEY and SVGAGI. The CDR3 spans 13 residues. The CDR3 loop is CASRYSTDYEQYF. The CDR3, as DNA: TGTGCCAGCAGATACTCGACGGACTACGAGCAGTACTTC.